This entry describes one TCR beta chain. Its antigen remains unknown. CDR1 is SGHRS and CDR2 is YFSETQ in the germline V gene. The trim removed 2 bases at V and 3 bases at J, leaving 4 bases unmatched. This CDR3 is 16 amino acids long. These data belong to a study of response to subunit inactivated influenza vaccine. Study findings and constraints: Each seasonal influenza vaccination recruits few new T cells, the authors suggested.

In TCRdb, the RT-PCR reads were re-called with MiXCR into one record per CDR3 protein. This sample has 450,000 to 600,000 distinct CDR3 sequences; under 8.5% occur once, and the top ten carry roughly 13%. The chain joins TRBV5-1 to TRBJ2-2, with 10 bases identical to TRBD1. The sequence derives from a man in his fifties or sixties who received an inactivated influenza vaccine. This material consisted of PBMCs from blood, taken less than 30 months after vaccination. The CDR3 DNA sequence: TGCGCCAGCAGCTTAAGACAGGGGGCGGACACCGGGGAGCTGTTTTTT. Translating gives CASSLRQGADTGELFF.